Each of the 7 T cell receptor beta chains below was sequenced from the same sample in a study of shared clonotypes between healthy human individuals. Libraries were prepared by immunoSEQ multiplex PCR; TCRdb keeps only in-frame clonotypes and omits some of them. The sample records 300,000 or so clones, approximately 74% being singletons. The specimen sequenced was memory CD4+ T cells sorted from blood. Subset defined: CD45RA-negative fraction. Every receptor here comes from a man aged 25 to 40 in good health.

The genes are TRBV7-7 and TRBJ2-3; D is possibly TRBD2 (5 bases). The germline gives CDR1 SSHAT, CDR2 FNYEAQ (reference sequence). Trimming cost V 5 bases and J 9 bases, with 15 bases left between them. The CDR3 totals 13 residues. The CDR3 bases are TGTGCCAGCAGCCCCGAGAACGGGAACACGCAGTATTTT. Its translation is CASSPENGNTQYF.

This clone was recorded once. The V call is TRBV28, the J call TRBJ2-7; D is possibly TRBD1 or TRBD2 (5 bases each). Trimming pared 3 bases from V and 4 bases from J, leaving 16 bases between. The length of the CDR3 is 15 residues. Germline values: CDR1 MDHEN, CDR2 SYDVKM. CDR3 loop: CASSFSDPGRYEQYF. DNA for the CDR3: TGTGCCAGCAGTTTTTCCGACCCGGGACGATACGAGCAGTACTTC.

CDR3 region: CASSLVLGNEQFF. CDR3 DNA: TGTGCCAGCAGCTTGGTACTTGGCAATGAGCAGTTCTTC. This sequence joins TRBV5-8 and TRBJ2-1, with D uncertain. V was trimmed by 0 bases and J by 6 bases, leaving 7 bases between them. Germline V gene lookup returns CDR1 SGHTS and CDR2 YDEGEE. The CDR3 runs 13 residues.

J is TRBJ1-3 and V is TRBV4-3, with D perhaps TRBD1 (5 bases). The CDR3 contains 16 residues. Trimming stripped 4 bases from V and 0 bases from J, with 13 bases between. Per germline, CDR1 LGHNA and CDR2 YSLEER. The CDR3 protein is CASSPYLQDSGNTIYF. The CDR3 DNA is TGCGCCAGCAGCCCGTACCTACAGGACTCTGGAAACACCATATATTTT.

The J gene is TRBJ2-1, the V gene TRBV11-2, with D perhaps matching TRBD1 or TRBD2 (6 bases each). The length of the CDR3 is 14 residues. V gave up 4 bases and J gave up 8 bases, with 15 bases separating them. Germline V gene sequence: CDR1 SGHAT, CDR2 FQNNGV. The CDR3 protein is CASSSTRGTHEQFF. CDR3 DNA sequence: TGTGCCAGCAGCTCAACTAGGGGGACTCATGAGCAGTTCTTC.

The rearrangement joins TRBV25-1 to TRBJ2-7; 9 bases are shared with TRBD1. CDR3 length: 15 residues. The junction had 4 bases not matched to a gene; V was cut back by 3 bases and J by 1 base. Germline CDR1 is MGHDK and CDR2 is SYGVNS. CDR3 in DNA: TGTGCCAGCAGTGACGGACAGGGGAAATCCTACGAGCAGTACTTC. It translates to CASSDGQGKSYEQYF.

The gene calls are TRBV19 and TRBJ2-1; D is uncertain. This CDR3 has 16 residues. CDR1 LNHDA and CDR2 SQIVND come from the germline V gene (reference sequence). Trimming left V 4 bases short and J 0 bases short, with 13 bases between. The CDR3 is CASSRGRMSSYNEQFF. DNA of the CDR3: TGTGCCAGTAGTAGAGGACGGATGAGCTCCTACAATGAGCAGTTCTTC.